The TCR beta chain under discussion was sequenced for a study of shared clonotypes between healthy human individuals (dated by TCRdb to the early 2020s). A note on the overall study: The cohort included a few men and a couple of women between 18 and 49 years of age. For each donor, three plates each were used for CD4 naive and CD4 memory, two plates were used for CD8 naive, and one plate was used for CD8 memory. To estimate repertoire size and how much clonotype sharing occurs between individuals, the study deeply sequenced the blood TCR repertoires of five healthy adults. Between about 0.8 and 9 billion PBMCs per donor were obtained by leukapheresis. To increase sequencing depth and limit assay-specific biases, different laboratories used diverse techniques to prepare libraries and sequence TCR repertoires. Broader findings and caveats from the paper: Even with the large sequencing depth, rarefaction of the sorted-subset datasets indicated that sequencing was incomplete. Because the study included only a small number of donors, the genetic and exposure-history diversity represented was limited. Pairwise subsampling led to the expectation that sequencing depth would affect the degree of clonotype sharing among donors. Only blood was sampled, and tissue TCR repertoires likely differ from those in blood. Naive subsets generally had larger estimated clonotype richness than memory subsets did. Across a handful of donors, around 5% of naive CD4, roughly 3.3% of naive CD8, 2.3% of memory CD4, and 0.4% of memory CD8 clonotypes were shared. Higher generation probabilities were observed for clonotypes shared by all four sorted-subset donors than for non-shared clonotypes.

V trim: 0 bases; J trim: 3 bases; unmatched bases: 3. Based on the germline V gene (reference sequence), the CDR1 and CDR2 sequences are PRHDT and FYEKMQ. The CDR3 starts with the cysteine, ends with the phenylalanine, and has 18 residues. The only DNA kept is the CDR3, 54 bases in frame from the first base. CD8 naive samples were CD45RO-negative cells positively selected for CCR7, giving a CD45RA+CCR7+ population that excluded TemRA cells. The donors were healthy, HIV-negative adults with no recently reported acute infections or vaccinations. All donors were Caucasian adults living in Nashville, Tennessee, USA. Blood was obtained by leukapheresis, after which PBMCs were separated by Ficoll-Histopaque density gradient centrifugation and cryopreserved in liquid nitrogen vapor phase. Purity and quantity of every magnetically sorted T cell population were checked by analytical flow cytometry. Each sorted fraction had its genomic DNA isolated and then quantified by UV absorbance on a Nanodrop 2000c.

Details on this clone: Its antigen remains unidentified. Qualities for individual bases were not recorded, and no much larger clone is one base off.

TCR CDR3 regions were amplified from genomic DNA by multiplex PCR using the deep immunoSEQ assay. Extracted genomic DNA from each cell subset was distributed evenly across all wells of several immunoSEQ 96-well plates, and each plate was treated as a replicate. For sorted subsets, around 200 ng genomic DNA, equal to some 28,000 T cell genomes, was loaded into each replicate PCR. Purified libraries were measured with a Qubit 3.0 fluorometer, size-checked on a Bioanalyzer 2100, and measured again with the KAPA Library Quantification kit. Every immunoSEQ 96-well plate was sequenced on a dedicated single-read 150-cycle Illumina NextSeq 550 flow cell. The original pipeline was this. Because the immunoSEQ output held only junctional sequences and lacked quality scores, the filtering could not match the filtering applied to full-length reads. Sequences were annotated with PyIR, a Python wrapper for IgBLAST v1.9, and V/J genes and CDR3 were assigned using IMGT germline references. Reads were filtered out if the reads had weak V/J assignments (E-value above 1e-6), no CDR3, stop codons, out-of-frame junctions, or ambiguous translated residues. V3J clonotypes were defined by identical inferred V gene, J gene, and CDR3 amino acid sequence. Percentage overlap between repertoires was computed as shared unique clonotypes divided by the size of the smaller repertoire. Three approaches were used to assess repertoire richness: RTK rarefaction, the Chao1 estimator, and Recon v2.1 estimates of unobserved clonotypes. For all TCRbeta clonotypes obtained by the gDNA method from several donors, generation probabilities were computed with OLGA. This is the immuneACCESS table as TCRdb keeps it, with only in-frame sequences that have V and J called. A part of the clones is gone; compared with another copy, unresolved V genes explain less than half, and the rest is unexplained. D and trimming come from the DNA, and the V and J calls and clone size come from that table. The sample profile shows some 2 million clones; approximately 94% of them were found once. Clones ranked in the top ten supply 0.9% to 1.4% of the sample.

The V and J segments used are TRBV13 and TRBJ2-2; 14 middle bases align to TRBD2. This receptor was obtained from a man aged 18 to 29 in good health. The sample was naive CD8+ T cells sorted from blood. According to the study, the label for this sample's cell subset or site signals: CD45RA+CCR7+. For the CDR3, the sequence is CASSLGLGLAGDTGELFF. The sequenced DNA is TGTGCCAGCAGCTTAGGCCTGGGACTAGCGGGAGACACCGGGGAGCTGTTTTTT.